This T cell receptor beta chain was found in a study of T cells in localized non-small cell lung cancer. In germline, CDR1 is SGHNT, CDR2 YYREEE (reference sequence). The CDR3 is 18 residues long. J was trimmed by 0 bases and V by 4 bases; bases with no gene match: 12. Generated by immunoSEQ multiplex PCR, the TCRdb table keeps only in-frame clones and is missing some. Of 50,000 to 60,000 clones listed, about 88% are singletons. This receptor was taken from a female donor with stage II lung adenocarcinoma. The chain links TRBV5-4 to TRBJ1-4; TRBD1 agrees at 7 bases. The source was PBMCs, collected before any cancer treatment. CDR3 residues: CASSPGTASWATNEKLFF. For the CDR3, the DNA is TGTGCCAGCAGCCCGGGGACAGCCTCATGGGCAACTAATGAAAAACTGTTTTTT.